What follows are 21 T cell receptor beta chains derived from one specimen sequenced in a study of blood T cell repertoires in COVID-19. Repertoires were generated with immunoSEQ multiplex PCR, while TCRdb's copy carries only in-frame clones and drops some. The top ten hold 6.5% of the sample, which has 55,000 or so clones, around nine tenths seen once. Sequencing was carried out using peripheral blood. The receptors here all came from a woman aged 55-70 years with COVID-19, enrolled during active disease.

The V gene is TRBV4-1, the J gene TRBJ2-3; 7 positions agree with TRBD2. The CDR3 spans 14 residues. Germline V gene sequence: CDR1 MGHRA, CDR2 YSYEKL. J gave up 4 bases and V 4 bases, and 5 bases lay outside the gene matches. CDR3 DNA sequence: TGCGCCAGCAGCCCGGGGGAGGGTTCAGATACGCAGTATTTT. Protein: CASSPGEGSDTQYF.

The chain has TRBV2 and TRBJ1-2; 7 nucleotides line up with TRBD1. With 6 bases clipped from V and 1 base from J, the junction kept 11 bases outside the gene matches. The CDR3 totals 16 residues. Germline CDR1 and CDR2: SNHLY and FYNNEI. In nucleotides, the CDR3 is TGTGCCAGCAGCAGTCCATCGACAGGGAATAACTATGGCTACACCTTC. Translated, it gives CASSSPSTGNNYGYTF.

This chain links TRBV3-1 (or the pseudogene TRBV3-2) with TRBJ1-3; D might be TRBD1 (5 bases). Trimming pared 2 bases from V and 1 base from J, leaving 6 bases between. The CDR3 has 14 amino acids. CDR1 is LGHDT, CDR2 YNNKEL, per germline (reference sequence). The CDR3 region is CASSQYRSGNTIYF. The CDR3 nucleotides read TGTGCCAGCAGCCAATACAGGTCTGGAAACACCATATATTTT.

The chain carries TRBV4-2 and TRBJ1-4, with D perhaps TRBD1 (5 bases). There are 17 residues in the CDR3. CDR1 and CDR2 from the germline V gene are LGHNA and YNFKEQ. Trimming removed 3 bases at V and 0 bases at J, with 14 bases between. CDR3 residues: CASSHLGGGATNEKLFF. In DNA, the CDR3 is TGTGCCAGCAGCCACCTGGGGGGGGGAGCAACTAATGAAAAACTGTTTTTT.

The chain joins TRBV6-6 to TRBJ1-5; 8 bases are shared with TRBD1. Germline assignment: CDR1 MNHNY and CDR2 SVGAGI (reference sequence). CDR3 size: 15 residues. Trimming cost V 2 bases and J 6 bases; bases outside gene matches: 6. The CDR3 nucleotides are TGTGCCAGCAGTTACGACAGGGGTTCGGGTCAGCCCCAGCATTTT. Its protein product is CASSYDRGSGQPQHF.

The CDR3 reads CASSYSTGNTIYF. CDR3 DNA: TGTGCCAGCAGTTACTCTACAGGAAACACCATATATTTT. The chain is built from TRBV6-5 and TRBJ1-3; D is unclear. Between the trimmed V and J ends, which lost 0 bases and 4 bases, there was a span of 4 bases. Looked up from germline, CDR1 is MNHEY and CDR2 is SVGAGI. CDR3 length equals 13 residues.

This clone was seen only a few times. CDR3 in amino acids: CASSFISVGTGELFF. The CDR3 DNA follows: TGTGCCAGCAGTTTCATAAGCGTTGGCACCGGGGAGCTGTTTTTT. This rearrangement joins TRBV28 to TRBJ2-2; D gene unclear. The CDR3 loop spans 15 amino acids. Trimming left V 3 bases short and J 4 bases short, with 12 bases between. In germline, CDR1 is MDHEN, CDR2 SYDVKM.

This chain links TRBV28 with TRBJ2-1; no reliable D call. CDR3 length: 13 residues. Germline V gene sequence: CDR1 MDHEN, CDR2 SYDVKM. V was clipped by 1 base and J by 4 bases, with 5 bases between them. CDR3: CASSLYSYNEQFF. The CDR3 DNA follows: TGTGCCAGCAGTTTATACAGTTACAATGAGCAGTTCTTC.

The V and J genes are TRBV24-1 and TRBJ2-2; TRBD2 matches 9 bases. This CDR3 is built from 16 residues. Germline lookup yields CDR1 KGHDR and CDR2 SFDVKD. The junction had 5 bases not matched to a gene; V was cut back by 4 bases and J by 3 bases. The CDR3 nucleotides are TGTGCCACCAGTGACGGGCGGGAGGGCCACACCGGGGAGCTGTTTTTT. Its translation is CATSDGREGHTGELFF.

The rearrangement links TRBV5-5 to TRBJ1-1; possible D gene TRBD1, 5 bases. The CDR3 consists of 15 residues. CDR1 and CDR2 from the germline V gene are SGHKS and YYEKEE (reference sequence). V lost 0 bases and J 2 bases, leaving 11 bases between the germline ends. The CDR3 DNA sequence: TGTGCCAGCAGCTTGGTGGCAGGGCGTAACACTGAAGCTTTCTTT. Protein: CASSLVAGRNTEAFF.

The gene calls are TRBV2 and TRBJ1-4; 7 bases align to TRBD1. V lost 3 bases and J lost 7; bases outside the gene matches: 8. There are 15 residues in the CDR3. Per germline, CDR1 SNHLY and CDR2 FYNNEI. The CDR3 coding sequence is TGTGCCAGCAGTGAGTTCAAGGGGGCTGCTGAAAAACTGTTTTTT. Its protein is CASSEFKGAAEKLFF.

This clone was recorded once. This chain uses TRBV7-8 with TRBJ2-7, with 10 bases fitting TRBD2. The germline gives CDR1 SGHVS, CDR2 FQNEAQ. V was clipped by 0 bases and J by 4 bases; unmatched bases: 3. The CDR3 runs 15 residues. CDR3 DNA: TGTGCCAGCAGCTTAGCAGCGGGAGGGCCTTACGAGCAGTACTTC. It codes for CASSLAAGGPYEQYF.

This chain uses TRBV24-1 with TRBJ2-1; D unclear. Trimming pared 4 bases from V and 6 bases from J, leaving 6 bases between. The CDR3 sequence is 12 residues long. Germline-derived CDR1 and CDR2 are KGHDR and SFDVKD. The CDR3 DNA is TGTGCCACCAGTGACGAGTTCAATGAGCAGTTCTTC. Its translation is CATSDEFNEQFF.

This clone occurred once. This chain uses TRBV18 with TRBJ2-1; D may be TRBD2 (7 bases). CDR1 and CDR2 (germline): KGHSH, LQKENI. The V gene lost 6 bases and the J gene lost 8 bases, with 11 bases spanning the gap. This CDR3 region has 12 residues. CDR3 nucleotides: TGTGCCAGCTCGCGGGGGCTTGATGAGCAGTTCTTC. Translation gives CASSRGLDEQFF. The full variable domain, completed using reference TRBV18 and TRBJ2-1, is NAGVMQNPRHLVRRRGQEARLRCSPMKGHSHVYWYRQLPEEGLKFMVYLQKENIIDESGMPKERFSAEFPKEGPSILRIQQVVRGDSAAYFCASSRGLDEQFFGPGTRLTVL.

This clone was picked up one time. The chain has TRBV19 and TRBJ1-4; 10 bases match TRBD1. Trimming cost V 5 bases and J 2 bases; bases outside gene matches: 8. The CDR3 contains 17 residues. Germline lookup yields CDR1 LNHDA and CDR2 SQIVND (reference sequence). CDR3 nucleotide sequence: TGTGCCAGTAGTGCTAGGGACAGGGGAGGTACTAATGAAAAACTGTTTTTT. Translation: CASSARDRGGTNEKLFF. Drawing the rest from reference TRBV19 and TRBJ1-4, the complete variable domain is DGGITQSPKYLFRKEGQNVTLSCEQNLNHDAMYWYRQDPGQGLRLIYYSQIVNDFQKGDIAEGYSVSREKKESFPLTVTSAQKNPTAFYLCASSARDRGGTNEKLFFGSGTQLSVL.

This rearrangement joins TRBV10-3 to TRBJ2-7; a weak D match, TRBD2 (6 bases). The CDR3 has 13 amino acids. Between the trimmed V and J ends, which lost 10 bases and 3 bases, there was a span of 16 bases. The germline CDR1 and CDR2 sequences are ENHRY and SYGVKD. The CDR3 sequence is CATARRGLYEQYF. CDR3 DNA sequence: TGTGCCACCGCCCGCCGGGGACTCTACGAGCAGTACTTC.

Here the CDR3 DNA reads TGTGCCTGGAGCAGAAACTCCTATAATTCACCCCTCCACTTT. Amino acid sequence: CAWSRNSYNSPLHF. The V gene is TRBV30, the J gene TRBJ1-6; D is unresolved. There are 14 residues in the CDR3. Germline-derived CDR1 and CDR2 are GTSNPN and SVGIG (reference sequence). Deletions cut 3 bases from V and 0 bases from J, with 6 bases between.

This clone was detected a few times. The V call is TRBV6-1, the J call TRBJ2-1, with D perhaps matching TRBD2 (5 bases). The CDR3 spans 17 residues. Germline V lookup: CDR1 MNHNS, CDR2 SASEGT. Trimming cost V 2 bases and J 3 bases, with 17 bases left between them. CDR3 region: CASSEISGSNLYNEQFF. The CDR3 DNA sequence: TGTGCCAGCAGTGAAATATCGGGGTCTAACCTCTACAATGAGCAGTTCTTC.

V and J are TRBV2 and TRBJ1-1; D gene uncertain. Germline CDR1 reads SNHLY; CDR2 reads FYNNEI. This CDR3 is 17 amino acids long. V was cut by 3 bases and J by 1 base, with 18 bases left in between. The CDR3 DNA follows: TGTGCCAGCAGTGAGATTTCTCCAAAACTAGCGAACACTGAAGCTTTCTTT. Amino acids: CASSEISPKLANTEAFF. Complete variable domain (other parts from reference TRBV2 and TRBJ1-1): EPEVTQTPSHQVTQMGQEVILRCVPISNHLYFYWYRQILGQKVEFLVSFYNNEISEKSEIFDDQFSVERPDGSNFTLKIRSTKLEDSAMYFCASSEISPKLANTEAFFGQGTRLTVV.

The J gene is TRBJ2-7, the V gene TRBV5-6, with TRBD1 matching 8 bases. J gave up 6 bases and V 1 base, and 9 bases lay outside the gene matches. This CDR3 comprises 15 residues. Germline values: CDR1 SGHDT, CDR2 YYEEEE. The CDR3 DNA reads TGTGCCAGCAGCTTGAGACCGACAGGGGAGAGCGAGCAGTACTTC. This codes for CASSLRPTGESEQYF.

The chain carries TRBV15 and TRBJ2-7; 7 positions agree with TRBD2. The CDR3 covers 15 residues. Per the germline V gene, CDR1 is LNHNV and CDR2 is YYDKDF (reference sequence). Unmatched junction bases numbered 9, after V lost 1 base and J lost 6 bases. The CDR3 loop reads CATSRGGLQGREQYF. Written as DNA, the CDR3 is TGTGCCACCAGCAGAGGGGGACTACAAGGGCGCGAGCAGTACTTC.